Below, 29 T cell receptor beta chains from the same sample are listed, as sequenced in a study of CD8 T cells in ankylosing spondylitis. TCRdb called the 5' RACE reads again in MiXCR, with one record for every CDR3 protein. The data hold about 700,000 distinct CDR3 sequences, with over 15% observed a single time. Whole-study results and caveats: There was a TCR beta motif, made of 7 or 8 highly homologous variants, that appeared characteristic of ankylosing spondylitis blood.

The antigens for these receptors are not known. Sequencing input: blood, either unsorted or a sorted T cell fraction (not recorded which). The receptors were sampled from a male donor with ankylosing spondylitis.

This clonotype turned up a few times. In DNA, the CDR3 is TGTGCCAGCATCGGCGGGCAGTCCTACAATGAGCAGTTCTTC. Its protein product is CASIGGQSYNEQFF. The rearrangement joins TRBV5-5 to TRBJ2-1, with D tentatively TRBD2 (5 bases). The ends were cut back, 6 bases at V and 1 base at J, with 11 bases in the middle. Germline lookup yields CDR1 SGHKS and CDR2 YYEKEE (reference sequence). The CDR3 has 14 residues.

The chain uses TRBV7-3 and TRBJ1-1; a possible D gene is TRBD1 (5 bases). CDR3 length: 15 residues. Germline assignment: CDR1 SGHTA and CDR2 FQGTGA. V dropped 5 bases and J dropped 1 base, with 14 bases sitting between them. The CDR3 loop reads CASSMGPEPNTEAFF. CDR3 DNA: TGTGCCAGCAGCATGGGACCGGAGCCGAACACTGAAGCTTTCTTT.

In its sample, this clonotype was seen a few times. This chain connects TRBV7-3 to TRBJ1-1; the D is unclear. Germline-derived CDR1 and CDR2 are SGHTA and FQGTGA. This CDR3 comprises 15 residues. With 5 bases removed from V and 5 bases from J, the gap between germline ends came to 18 bases. The CDR3 protein is CASSPRAGSVTEAFF. CDR3 nucleotides: TGTGCCAGCAGCCCGAGAGCGGGGAGTGTGACTGAAGCTTTCTTT.

This clonotype has more than one count but fewer than ten. J is TRBJ1-1 and V is TRBV4-1; 8 nucleotides match TRBD1. The germline CDR1 and CDR2 sequences are MGHRA and YSYEKL. The ends lost 0 bases at V and 4 bases at J; junction bases unmatched: 7. The CDR3 covers 16 residues. The CDR3 DNA reads as TGCGCCAGCAGCCAAGAGACCTCAACAGGGGGCACTGAAGCTTTCTTT. This encodes CASSQETSTGGTEAFF.

This clonotype was detected only a few times. The rearrangement links TRBV11-2 to TRBJ2-7, with 10 bases fitting TRBD1. Germline CDR1 reads SGHAT; CDR2 reads FQNNGV. CDR3 size: 16 residues. The ends lost 5 bases at V and 7 bases at J; junction bases unmatched: 14. CDR3 sequence: CASSPTNRDRGSEQYF. The DNA of the CDR3 is TGTGCCAGCAGCCCCACGAACCGGGACAGGGGAAGTGAGCAGTACTTC. Looking up the rest from reference TRBV11-2 and TRBJ2-7 gives the full variable domain: EAGVAQSPRYKIIEKRQSVAFWCNPISGHATLYWYQQILGQGPKLLIQFQNNGVVDDSQLPKDRFSAERLKGVDSTLKIQPAKLEDSAVYLCASSPTNRDRGSEQYFGPGTRLTVT.

This chain joins TRBV27 and TRBJ2-7; 7 bases line up with TRBD2. V lost 3 bases, J lost 2 bases, and 7 bases stayed unmatched. Germline V lookup: CDR1 MNHEY, CDR2 SMNVEV (reference sequence). The CDR3 is 15 amino acids. The CDR3 nucleotides are TGTGCCAGCAGTTTGGGGGAGGGCCGCACCTACGAGCAGTACTTC. It encodes CASSLGEGRTYEQYF.

Only a few counts were recorded for this clonotype. This chain joins TRBV6-5 and TRBJ2-6, with D perhaps TRBD1 (5 bases). The CDR3 is 16 amino acids. CDR1 and CDR2 (germline): MNHEY, SVGAGI. V was shortened by 2 bases and J by 4 bases, with 12 bases between the two germline ends. CDR3 region: CASSYSRVEGANVLTF. Here the CDR3 DNA reads TGTGCCAGCAGTTACAGCAGGGTGGAAGGGGCCAACGTCCTGACTTTC.

The table lists this clonotype with a few counts. This sequence joins TRBV3-1 and TRBJ2-1, with 9 bases lining up with TRBD1. V gave up 4 bases and J gave up 8 bases; unmatched junction bases: 12. Germline V gene data show CDR1 as LGHDT and CDR2 as YNNKEL (reference sequence). This CDR3 spans 16 amino acids. CDR3 sequence (DNA): TGTGCCAGCAGCCTGGCGTCGGGACAGGGTGGTCATGAGCAGTTCTTC. It translates to CASSLASGQGGHEQFF.

V is TRBV2 and J is TRBJ2-3, with TRBD1 matching over 8 bases. V lost 1 base and J lost 5; bases outside the gene matches: 5. The germline V gene encodes CDR1 SNHLY and CDR2 FYNNEI. CDR3 length equals 15 residues. DNA of the CDR3: TGTGCCAGCAGTGAAGGGACAGGGATGAGAGATACGCAGTATTTT. Translating it yields CASSEGTGMRDTQYF.

The genes are TRBV20-1 and TRBJ2-3; maybe TRBD1 (6 bases). Trimming pared 0 bases from V and 3 bases from J, leaving 13 bases between. The CDR3 totals 15 residues. Germline V gives CDR1 DFQATT, CDR2 SNEGSKA (reference sequence). CDR3 amino acids: CSARDMGQGTDTQYF. Here the CDR3 DNA reads TGCAGTGCTAGAGATATGGGGCAGGGGACAGATACGCAGTATTTT.

This clonotype was counted a few times. The rearrangement uses TRBV12-3 or TRBV12-4 and TRBJ2-7, with a weak D call TRBD1 (6 bases). V was pared by 6 bases and J by 1 base, with 13 bases between. CDR3 length: 14 amino acids. CDR3 sequence reads: CASRSNRVSYEQYF. The CDR3 nucleotides are TGTGCCAGCAGGAGTAACAGGGTTTCCTACGAGCAGTACTTC.

In its sample, this clonotype was seen a few times. The gene calls are TRBV20-1 and TRBJ2-3; 9 nucleotides align to TRBD2. Germline V lookup: CDR1 DFQATT, CDR2 SNEGSKA (reference sequence). Trimming removed 3 bases from V and 2 bases from J; junction bases left unmatched: 6. The CDR3 is made up of 15 amino acids. The CDR3 here is CSASKAGGPTDTQYF. The CDR3 coding sequence is TGCAGTGCTAGCAAAGCGGGGGGCCCCACAGATACGCAGTATTTT.

The V gene is TRBV4-2, the J gene TRBJ2-7; 8 positions match TRBD2. V lost 4 bases, J lost 3 bases, and 20 bases stayed unmatched. The CDR3 has 19 residues. The germline V gene has CDR1 LGHNA and CDR2 YNFKEQ. This CDR3 is CASSRHRTSSPLWGYEQYF. The CDR3, as DNA: TGTGCCAGCAGCCGTCATAGGACTAGCTCCCCTCTATGGGGCTACGAGCAGTACTTC.

CDR3 nucleotide sequence: TGCGCCAGCAGCAGGGGACTAGCGGAGCCTTACGAGCAGTACTTC. Translation: CASSRGLAEPYEQYF. The chain joins TRBV5-1 to TRBJ2-7, with TRBD2 identical over 11 bases. This CDR3 has 15 amino acids. CDR1 SGHRS and CDR2 YFSETQ come from the germline V gene. The V segment lost 4 bases and the J segment 4 bases; nucleotides outside the gene matches: 7.

This clonotype was found a few times. The chain is built from TRBV12-3 or TRBV12-4 and TRBJ2-3, with TRBD1 matching over 8 bases. V dropped 6 bases and J dropped 10; count of bases not matched to a gene: 6. This CDR3 has 12 residues. CDR3 nucleotides: TGTGCCAGCAGCGTGACAGGGGCCTCGCAGTATTTT. This encodes CASSVTGASQYF.

This clonotype was found a few times. CDR3 protein: CASSLAGGTSTDTQYF. DNA for the CDR3: TGCGCCAGCAGCTTGGCGGGGGGCACTAGCACAGATACGCAGTATTTT. The rearrangement uses TRBV5-1 and TRBJ2-3; D may be TRBD2 (7 bases). Trimming cost V 0 bases and J 0 bases, with 11 bases left between them. Germline V gene data show CDR1 as SGHRS and CDR2 as YFSETQ. This CDR3 region has 16 residues.

This chain joins TRBV14 and TRBJ2-3; D uncertain. This CDR3 region has 14 residues. The V end lost 4 bases, the J end lost 2 bases, and 10 bases lay between the germline ends. Germline V CDR1 and CDR2: SGHDN, FVKESK. In DNA form, the CDR3 reads TGTGCCAGCAGCCCGAAGGGAAACACAGATACGCAGTATTTT. This codes for CASSPKGNTDTQYF. Based on the CDR3 plus reference TRBV14 and TRBJ2-3, the full variable domain is EAGVTQFPSHSVIEKGQTVTLRCDPISGHDNLYWYRRVMGKEIKFLLHFVKESKQDESGMPNNRFLAERTGGTYSTLKVQPAELEDSGVYFCASSPKGNTDTQYFGPGTRLTVL.

A few counts support this clonotype. This chain connects TRBV12-3 or TRBV12-4 to TRBJ2-5; 9 bases line up with TRBD2. The CDR3 is 15 residues long. Trimming removed 6 bases from V and 5 bases from J; junction bases left unmatched: 10. CDR3 loop: CASSRWTSVGETQYF. The DNA of the CDR3 is TGTGCCAGCAGCCGATGGACTAGCGTCGGGGAGACCCAGTACTTC.

The genes are TRBV12-3 or TRBV12-4 and TRBJ2-6; 7 nucleotides align to TRBD1. V was clipped by 4 bases and J by 1 base; unmatched bases: 4. This CDR3 region has 16 residues. The CDR3 DNA reads TGTGCCAGCAGTTCCGGGACAGATTCTGGGGCCAACGTCCTGACTTTC. Translation gives CASSSGTDSGANVLTF.

This chain connects TRBV20-1 to TRBJ2-7; 8 bases fit TRBD2. Unmatched junction bases numbered 9, after V lost 0 bases and J lost 2 bases. The CDR3 has 16 amino acids. The germline CDR1 and CDR2 sequences are DFQATT and SNEGSKA (reference sequence). The CDR3 sequence is CSARDPGAGGTYEQYF. The CDR3 nucleotides read TGCAGTGCTAGAGATCCGGGGGCGGGAGGAACCTACGAGCAGTACTTC.

This clonotype turned up a few times. The chain links TRBV5-1 to TRBJ2-3; 10 nucleotides line up with TRBD1. V trimming: 3 bases; J trimming: 5 bases; junction bases outside the gene matches: 15. The CDR3 is 18 amino acids. CDR1 and CDR2 (germline): SGHRS, YFSETQ. CDR3 sequence (DNA): TGCGCCAGCAGCTCCCAACCATCCGGGACAGGGGCGGGAGATACGCAGTATTTT. Its protein is CASSSQPSGTGAGDTQYF.

This clonotype was detected only a few times. The chain recombines TRBV24-1 with TRBJ2-1; 7 nucleotides align to TRBD2. Trimming cost V 7 bases and J 12 bases; bases outside gene matches: 8. The germline CDR1 and CDR2 sequences are KGHDR and SFDVKD. The CDR3 spans 12 residues. The CDR3 is CATSAPGLRQFF. CDR3 bases: TGTGCCACCAGCGCTCCGGGACTAAGGCAGTTCTTC.

The V gene is TRBV12-3 or TRBV12-4, the J gene TRBJ1-2; 7 nucleotides agree with TRBD1. There are 15 residues in the CDR3. J was trimmed by 8 bases and V by 6 bases; bases with no gene match: 15. For the CDR3, the DNA is TGTGCCAGCAGCCCAGTTACAGGGGCAAGAGGGGGCTACACCTTC. Protein sequence: CASSPVTGARGGYTF.

In nucleotides, the CDR3 is TGTGCCAGCAGCCAAGATCTGCGGAAAAAACTGTTTTTT. Translated, it gives CASSQDLRKKLFF. J is TRBJ1-4 and V is TRBV14; D gene unclear. V was clipped by 0 bases and J by 9 bases, with 8 bases between them. Germline CDR1 SGHDN, CDR2 FVKESK. This CDR3 has 13 amino acids.

This clonotype turned up a few times. This chain links TRBV7-9 with TRBJ1-3; 7 bases are shared with TRBD1. The CDR3 totals 14 residues. Trimming took 1 base from V and 4 from J; bases not matched to a gene: 1. CDR1 is SEHNR and CDR2 is FQNEAQ in the germline V gene (reference sequence). CDR3: CASSLGQGGNTIYF. DNA of the CDR3: TGTGCCAGCAGCTTAGGACAGGGAGGAAACACCATATATTTT.

This clonotype was seen more than once but under ten times. The chain employs TRBV12-3 or TRBV12-4 and TRBJ1-5; D ambiguous. V gave up 4 bases and J gave up 7 bases, with 17 bases separating them. The CDR3 extends over 15 amino acids. CDR3: CASSSRRRNGQPQHF. CDR3 DNA: TGTGCCAGCAGTTCGAGGAGGAGGAATGGCCAGCCCCAGCATTTT.

Comment on this clonotype: With a much larger clone just one base away, this may be a read error. Given the absence of the conserved phenylalanine or tryptophan at the CDR3 end, a read error is likely. The chain uses TRBV29-1 and TRBJ1-2; D gene unclear. V lost 8 bases and J 8 bases, leaving 33 bases between the germline ends. This CDR3 comprises 17 residues. Germline V gene lookup returns CDR1 SQVTM and CDR2 ANQGSEA. In DNA, the CDR3 is TGCAGCACGCTCTTCGGGGATGACCTATCGGGCCGGCGAGGCTACACCCTC. Its translation is CSTLFGDDLSGRRGYTL.

This clonotype has only a few counts. This may be a read error, as it is one base from a much larger clone. The genes are TRBV12-3 or TRBV12-4 and TRBJ2-2; D is unresolved. CDR3 size: 13 residues. The V and J ends lost 5 bases and 1 base respectively, with 5 bases between them. DNA for the CDR3: TGTGCCAGCAGTAATCAGAACACCGGGGAGCTGTTTTTT. Residues: CASSNQNTGELFF.

The rearrangement joins TRBV18 to TRBJ2-7, with 11 bases identical to TRBD1. The V gene end was trimmed by 2 bases and the J gene end by 4 bases; junction bases not matched to a gene: 4. The CDR3 has 15 amino acids. The germline gives CDR1 KGHSH, CDR2 LQKENI. In DNA, the CDR3 is TGTGCCAGCTCACCAACGGACAGGGGGCCATACGAGCAGTACTTC. This codes for CASSPTDRGPYEQYF.